The entry below describes one TCR beta chain. Its specificity is not known. TCRdb keeps only in-frame clones here, not all; method: immunoSEQ multiplex PCR. This sample yields over 45,000 clones, of which roughly 90% are seen a single time; about 5.7% belongs to the top ten. The sample belongs to a study of T cell responses to AZD1222 COVID-19 vaccine. Study-wide findings and caveats: Donors in the cohort were predominantly white British and more often female, and clonal diversity was possibly underestimated. Repertoire sampling happened only post peak T cell response. Spike regions recognized by vaccine-associated CD4 TCRs spanned the protein, led by 160-218 and 743-854. Close to half of all spike-specific TCRs reportedly target regions of the variants that are unmutated.

The V gene end was trimmed by 4 bases and the J gene end by 9 bases; junction bases not matched to a gene: 13. The CDR3 consists of 15 residues. Per the germline V gene, CDR1 is MNHEY and CDR2 is SMNVEV (reference sequence). The TCR sequence derives from an adult who received the AZD1222 COVID-19 vaccine. Sequenced material: peripheral blood, taken 28 days after the second AZD1222 dose. V usage is TRBV27 and J usage is TRBJ2-7; 9 nucleotides line up with TRBD1. CDR3 sequence: CASSSDTGTGYAQYF. In DNA form, the CDR3 reads TGTGCCAGCAGTTCCGATACCGGGACAGGGTATGCGCAGTACTTC.